This paragraph covers one TCR beta chain sequence. No antigen is known for it. V was pared by 3 bases and J by 2 bases, with 2 bases of the junction left unmatched. The CDR3 is made up of 15 amino acids. Germline lookup yields CDR1 SGHRS and CDR2 YFSETQ. This record belongs to a study of chemoradiotherapy in HPV16-positive cancers. Broader study findings: During treatment, candidate HPV-specific clones and E7-related motifs expanded in tumor. HPV-responsive T-cell expansion during chemoradiotherapy was linked to improved recurrence-free survival in HPV16-positive patients.

Clones were sequenced by immunoSEQ multiplex PCR, and TCRdb holds only the in-frame ones, with some missing. The sample lists about 27,000 clones; 93% were seen once. The sequence came from a human donor with HPV-associated anogenital cancer. The chain links TRBV5-1 to TRBJ2-3; 11 bases are shared with TRBD1. The material was blood, obtained from a patient who underwent chemoradiotherapy. The CDR3 spells CASSWTGGFTDTQYF. The CDR3 DNA sequence: TGCGCCAGCAGCTGGACAGGGGGCTTCACAGATACGCAGTATTTT.